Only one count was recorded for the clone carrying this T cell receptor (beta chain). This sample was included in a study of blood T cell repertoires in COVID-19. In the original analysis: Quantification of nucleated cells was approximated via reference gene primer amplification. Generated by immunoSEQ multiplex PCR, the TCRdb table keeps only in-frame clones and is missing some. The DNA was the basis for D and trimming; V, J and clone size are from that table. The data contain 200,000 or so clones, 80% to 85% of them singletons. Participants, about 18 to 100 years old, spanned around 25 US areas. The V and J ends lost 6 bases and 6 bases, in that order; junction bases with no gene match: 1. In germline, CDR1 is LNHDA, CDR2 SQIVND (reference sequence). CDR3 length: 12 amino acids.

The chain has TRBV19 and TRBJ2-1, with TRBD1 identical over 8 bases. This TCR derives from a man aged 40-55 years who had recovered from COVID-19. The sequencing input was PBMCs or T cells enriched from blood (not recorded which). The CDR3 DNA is TGTGCCAGTAGGGACAGGGCCAATGAGCAGTTCTTC. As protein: CASRDRANEQFF.